The clone carrying this TCR beta chain turned up a few times. Antigen: not known. Autoimmune disease history or systemic immunosuppression barred patients. The method was immunoSEQ multiplex PCR; TCRdb's version includes in-frame clones alone and lacks a portion of them. The data show just under 85,000 clones, over 65% seen once. This record comes from a study of OX40 agonist ivuxolimab in advanced cancers. Study-wide background: As their treatment, patients were administered ivuxolimab, an agonistic anti-OX40 (CD134) antibody.

General study points: Relative to CD4+ cells, CD8+ T cells on average had more expanded clones. Also showing low normalized T-cell clonal expansion were some of the nonresponders.

The material was CD4+ or CD8+ T cells sorted from blood, obtained in a trial of the OX40 agonist ivuxolimab. The TCR comes from an adult with an advanced solid tumor such as melanoma, head and neck, liver or kidney cancer.

CDR3 amino acids: CASSRVAYGYTF. CDR3 DNA sequence: TGTGCCAGTAGTAGGGTGGCGTATGGCTACACCTTC. The chain uses TRBV19 and TRBJ1-2; D is uncertain. The CDR3 is made up of 12 amino acids. Germline assignment: CDR1 LNHDA and CDR2 SQIVND (reference sequence). V lost 4 bases to trimming and J lost 5 bases, with 8 bases between them. The complete variable domain, with remaining parts taken from reference TRBV19 and TRBJ1-2, reads DGGITQSPKYLFRKEGQNVTLSCEQNLNHDAMYWYRQDPGQGLRLIYYSQIVNDFQKGDIAEGYSVSREKKESFPLTVTSAQKNPTAFYLCASSRVAYGYTFGSGTRLTVV.